Listed here are 14 T cell receptor beta chains from one sample, sequenced in a study of PD-1 blockade in classical Hodgkin lymphoma. Autologous stem cell transplantation was followed by relapse in every patient, and brentuximab vedotin exposure varied. This table comes from immunoSEQ multiplex PCR, and its TCRdb copy is limited to in-frame clones, with some not included. The sample contains some 150,000 clones, approximately 80% of which appear only once. Here the sequenced sample was peripheral blood mononuclear cells (PBMCs), taken before the second cycle of nivolumab. The receptors derive from a human donor with classical Hodgkin lymphoma.

The gene calls are TRBV4-2 and TRBJ1-4; a possible D gene is TRBD1 (6 bases). The CDR3 extends over 16 amino acids. V lost 0 bases to trimming and J lost 5 bases, with 13 bases between them. Germline V gives CDR1 LGHNA, CDR2 YNFKEQ. The CDR3 sequence: CASSQDSGAYNEKLFF. The CDR3 DNA follows: TGTGCCAGCAGCCAAGACTCAGGGGCCTACAATGAAAAACTGTTTTTT.

The V call is TRBV6-5, the J call TRBJ1-1; no firm D call. V was shortened by 0 bases and J by 1 base, with 9 bases between the two germline ends. Per the germline V gene, CDR1 is MNHEY and CDR2 is SVGAGI. The CDR3 loop spans 15 amino acids. CDR3 in amino acids: CASSYSWAQNTEAFF. CDR3 DNA: TGTGCCAGCAGTTACTCGTGGGCGCAGAACACTGAAGCTTTCTTT.

This clone was detected once. J is TRBJ2-7 and V is TRBV6-1, with 9 nucleotides matching TRBD1. Germline assignment: CDR1 MNHNS and CDR2 SASEGT. The CDR3 contains 14 residues. V shed 5 bases and J 2 bases; nucleotides not matched to a gene: 4. CDR3 region: CASSLTGGTYEQYF. As DNA, the CDR3 is TGTGCCAGCAGTCTTACAGGGGGCACCTACGAGCAGTACTTC.

The chain uses TRBV6-5 and TRBJ1-1, with D hard to call. Per germline, CDR1 MNHEY and CDR2 SVGAGI. There are 13 residues in the CDR3. Trimming pared 6 bases from V and 1 base from J, leaving 9 bases between. The CDR3 region is CASRPRGNTEAFF. CDR3 DNA: TGTGCCAGCAGACCCCGAGGGAACACTGAAGCTTTCTTT.

The V call is TRBV27, the J call TRBJ2-1; the D gene could be TRBD1 or TRBD2 (5 bases each). The germline V and J ends were trimmed by 5 bases and 3 bases, with 17 bases remaining between them. This CDR3 has 16 residues. In germline, CDR1 is MNHEY, CDR2 SMNVEV (reference sequence). As DNA, the CDR3 is TGTGCCAGCAGTCCCCTGTGGGGGATGAACTACAATGAGCAGTTCTTC. This codes for CASSPLWGMNYNEQFF.

The V call is TRBV25-1, the J call TRBJ2-7, with a possible D match to TRBD1 (5 bases). Trimming stripped 2 bases from V and 4 bases from J, with 15 bases between. The CDR3 spans 15 residues. CDR1 and CDR2 from the germline V gene are MGHDK and SYGVNS. The CDR3 reads CASSEGTGLGYEQYF. The CDR3 DNA reads TGTGCCAGCAGTGAAGGAACAGGTCTCGGGTACGAGCAGTACTTC.

The gene calls are TRBV29-1 and TRBJ1-2; 8 nucleotides match TRBD1. The ends lost 6 bases at V and 3 bases at J; junction bases unmatched: 6. Germline V lookup: CDR1 SQVTM, CDR2 ANQGSEA. The CDR3 totals 13 residues. The CDR3, as DNA: TGCAGCGTAGGACAGGGTATCTACTATGGCTACACCTTC. Its protein product is CSVGQGIYYGYTF. The variable domain in full, completed from reference TRBV29-1 and TRBJ1-2, reads SAVISQKPSRDICQRGTSLTIQCQVDSQVTMMFWYRQQPGQSLTLIATANQGSEATYESGFVIDKFPISRPNLTFSTLTVSNMSPEDSSIYLCSVGQGIYYGYTFGSGTRLTVV.

This sequence joins TRBV2 and TRBJ2-1; TRBD1 aligns across 11 bases. The length of the CDR3 is 14 residues. Germline V gene data show CDR1 as SNHLY and CDR2 as FYNNEI. The V and J ends lost 9 bases and 3 bases, in that order; junction bases with no gene match: 4. The CDR3 DNA reads as TGTGCCAGTTCCGGGACAGGGGGCTACAATGAGCAGTTCTTC. Amino acid sequence: CASSGTGGYNEQFF.

The rearrangement links TRBV19 to TRBJ1-3, with 9 bases aligning to TRBD1. Germline loops: CDR1 LNHDA, CDR2 SQIVND (reference sequence). CDR3 size: 15 residues. The junction had 6 bases not matched to a gene; V was cut back by 8 bases and J by 1 base. The CDR3 loop is CASRQGVLSGNTIYF. The CDR3 DNA sequence: TGTGCCAGTCGACAGGGGGTCCTTTCTGGAAACACCATATATTTT.

For this clone: The junction does not match germline at one end; this may be a read error. The chain joins TRBV6-6 to TRBJ2-7; D is possibly TRBD1 (5 bases). This CDR3 has 13 amino acids. Germline V gene data show CDR1 as MNHNY and CDR2 as SVGAGI (reference sequence). Here the CDR3 DNA reads TGTGCCAGCAGTTATTCCCTGTTAGGGGCTGGTGCGTTC. This codes for CASSYSLLGAGAF.

The chain joins TRBV5-6 to TRBJ1-2; possibly TRBD1 for D (5 bases). CDR3 length equals 13 residues. CDR1 is SGHDT, CDR2 YYEEEE, per germline. V lost 0 bases and J 7 bases, leaving 10 bases between the germline ends. CDR3 residues: CASSLGAGTGYTF. The CDR3 coding sequence is TGTGCCAGCAGCTTGGGCGCAGGGACTGGCTACACCTTC.

This chain connects TRBV7-2 to TRBJ1-2; D gene ambiguous. Between the trimmed V and J ends, which lost 2 bases and 4 bases, there was a span of 11 bases. Germline CDR1 is SGHTA and CDR2 is FQGNSA. This CDR3 has 14 residues. CDR3: CASSLIPLGYGYTF. DNA of the CDR3: TGTGCCAGCAGCTTAATCCCTCTTGGCTATGGCTACACCTTC.

V gene TRBV6-5 combines with J gene TRBJ2-7; D is uncertain. The CDR3 spans 13 residues. V gave up 2 bases and J gave up 7 bases, with 12 bases separating them. Germline V gives CDR1 MNHEY, CDR2 SVGAGI. The CDR3 region has the DNA TGTGCCAGCAGTTACAATACCCTCTGGGAGCAGTACTTC. Translating it yields CASSYNTLWEQYF.

The V gene is TRBV7-3, the J gene TRBJ2-1, with 8 bases fitting TRBD2. This CDR3 comprises 14 residues. The V gene end was trimmed by 6 bases and the J gene end by 4 bases; junction bases not matched to a gene: 5. Germline lookup yields CDR1 SGHTA and CDR2 FQGTGA. The CDR3 protein is CASSRAGEYNEQFF. The CDR3 bases are TGTGCCAGCAGTCGAGCGGGGGAGTACAATGAGCAGTTCTTC.